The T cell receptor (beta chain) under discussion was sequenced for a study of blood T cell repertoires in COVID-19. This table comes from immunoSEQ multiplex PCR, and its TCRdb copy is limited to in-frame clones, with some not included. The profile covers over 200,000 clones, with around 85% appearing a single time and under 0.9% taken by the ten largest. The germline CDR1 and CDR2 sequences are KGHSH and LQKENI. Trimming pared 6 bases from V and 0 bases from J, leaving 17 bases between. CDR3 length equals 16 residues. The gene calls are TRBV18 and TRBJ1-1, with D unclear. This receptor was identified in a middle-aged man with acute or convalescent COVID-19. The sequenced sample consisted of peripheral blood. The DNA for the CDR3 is TGTGCCAGCTCGGGCAGGCGCGATATTATGAACACTGAAGCTTTCTTT. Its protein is CASSGRRDIMNTEAFF.